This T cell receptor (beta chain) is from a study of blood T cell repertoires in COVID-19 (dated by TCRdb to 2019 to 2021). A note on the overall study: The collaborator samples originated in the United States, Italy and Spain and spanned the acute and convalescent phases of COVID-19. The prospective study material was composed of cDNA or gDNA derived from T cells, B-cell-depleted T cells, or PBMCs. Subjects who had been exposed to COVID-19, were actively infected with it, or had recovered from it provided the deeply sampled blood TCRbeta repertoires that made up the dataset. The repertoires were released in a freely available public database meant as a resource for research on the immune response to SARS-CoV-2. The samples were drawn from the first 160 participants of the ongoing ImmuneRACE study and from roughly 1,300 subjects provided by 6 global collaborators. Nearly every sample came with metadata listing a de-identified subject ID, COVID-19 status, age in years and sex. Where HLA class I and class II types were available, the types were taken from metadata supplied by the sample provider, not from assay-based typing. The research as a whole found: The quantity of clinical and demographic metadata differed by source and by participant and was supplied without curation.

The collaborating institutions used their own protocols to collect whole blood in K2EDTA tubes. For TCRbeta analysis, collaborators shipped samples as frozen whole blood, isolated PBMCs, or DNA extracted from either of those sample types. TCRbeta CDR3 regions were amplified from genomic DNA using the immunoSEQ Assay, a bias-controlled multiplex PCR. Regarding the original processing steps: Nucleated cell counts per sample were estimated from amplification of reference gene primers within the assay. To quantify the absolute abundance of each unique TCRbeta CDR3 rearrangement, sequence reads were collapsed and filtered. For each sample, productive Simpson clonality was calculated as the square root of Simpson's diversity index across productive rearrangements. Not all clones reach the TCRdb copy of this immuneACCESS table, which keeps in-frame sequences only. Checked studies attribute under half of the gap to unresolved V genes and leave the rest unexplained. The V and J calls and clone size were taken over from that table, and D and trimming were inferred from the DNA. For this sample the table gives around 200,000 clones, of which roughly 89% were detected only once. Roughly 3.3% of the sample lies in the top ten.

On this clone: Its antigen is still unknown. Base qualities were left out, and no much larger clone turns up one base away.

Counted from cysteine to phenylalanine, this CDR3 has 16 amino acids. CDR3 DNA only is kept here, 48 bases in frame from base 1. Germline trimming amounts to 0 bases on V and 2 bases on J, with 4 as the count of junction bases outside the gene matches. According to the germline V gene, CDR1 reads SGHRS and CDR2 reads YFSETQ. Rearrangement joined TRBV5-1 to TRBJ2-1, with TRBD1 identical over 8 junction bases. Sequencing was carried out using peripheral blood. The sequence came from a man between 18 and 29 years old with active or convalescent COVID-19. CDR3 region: CASSLGTGSTYNEQFF. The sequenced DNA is TGCGCCAGCAGCTTGGGGACAGGGAGTACCTACAATGAGCAGTTCTTC.